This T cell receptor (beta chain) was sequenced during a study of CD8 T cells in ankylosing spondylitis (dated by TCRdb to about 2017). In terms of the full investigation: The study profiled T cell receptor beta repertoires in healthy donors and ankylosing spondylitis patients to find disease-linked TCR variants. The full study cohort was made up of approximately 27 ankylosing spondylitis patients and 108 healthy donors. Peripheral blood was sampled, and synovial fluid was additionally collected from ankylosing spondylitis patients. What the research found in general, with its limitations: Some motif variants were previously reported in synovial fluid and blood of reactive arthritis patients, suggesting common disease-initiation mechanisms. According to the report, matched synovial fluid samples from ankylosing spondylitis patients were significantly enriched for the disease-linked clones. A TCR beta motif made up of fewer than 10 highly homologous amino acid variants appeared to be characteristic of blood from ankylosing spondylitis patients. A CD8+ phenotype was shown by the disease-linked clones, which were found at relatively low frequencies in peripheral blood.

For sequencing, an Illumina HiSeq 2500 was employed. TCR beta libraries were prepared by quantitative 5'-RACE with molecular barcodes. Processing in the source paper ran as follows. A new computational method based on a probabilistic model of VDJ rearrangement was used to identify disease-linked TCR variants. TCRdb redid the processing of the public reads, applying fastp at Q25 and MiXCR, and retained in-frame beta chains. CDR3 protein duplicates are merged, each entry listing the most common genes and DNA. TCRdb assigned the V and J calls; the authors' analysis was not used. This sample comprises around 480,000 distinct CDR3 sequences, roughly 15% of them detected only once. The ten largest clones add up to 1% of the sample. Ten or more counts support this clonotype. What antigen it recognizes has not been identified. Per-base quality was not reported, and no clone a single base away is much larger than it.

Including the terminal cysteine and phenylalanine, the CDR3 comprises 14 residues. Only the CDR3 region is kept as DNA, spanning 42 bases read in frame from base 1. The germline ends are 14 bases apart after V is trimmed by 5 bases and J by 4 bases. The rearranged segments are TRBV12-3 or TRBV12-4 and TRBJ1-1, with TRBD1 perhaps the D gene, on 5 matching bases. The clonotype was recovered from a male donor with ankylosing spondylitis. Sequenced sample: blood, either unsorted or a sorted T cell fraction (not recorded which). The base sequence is TGTGCCAGCAGTGTTAGAGGGGAGGGCACTGAAGCTTTCTTT. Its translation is CASSVRGEGTEAFF.